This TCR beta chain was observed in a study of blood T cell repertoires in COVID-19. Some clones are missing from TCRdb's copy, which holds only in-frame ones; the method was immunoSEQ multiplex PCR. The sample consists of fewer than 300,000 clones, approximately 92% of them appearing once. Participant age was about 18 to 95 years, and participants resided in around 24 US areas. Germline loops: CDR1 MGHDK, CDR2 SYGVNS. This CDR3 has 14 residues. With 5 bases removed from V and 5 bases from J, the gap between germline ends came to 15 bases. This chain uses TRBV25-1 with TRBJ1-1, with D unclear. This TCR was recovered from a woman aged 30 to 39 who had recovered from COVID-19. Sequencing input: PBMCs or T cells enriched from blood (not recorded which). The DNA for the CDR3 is TGTGCCAGCAGTTTTGGGTTGTCAGGAACTGAAGCTTTCTTT. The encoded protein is CASSFGLSGTEAFF.